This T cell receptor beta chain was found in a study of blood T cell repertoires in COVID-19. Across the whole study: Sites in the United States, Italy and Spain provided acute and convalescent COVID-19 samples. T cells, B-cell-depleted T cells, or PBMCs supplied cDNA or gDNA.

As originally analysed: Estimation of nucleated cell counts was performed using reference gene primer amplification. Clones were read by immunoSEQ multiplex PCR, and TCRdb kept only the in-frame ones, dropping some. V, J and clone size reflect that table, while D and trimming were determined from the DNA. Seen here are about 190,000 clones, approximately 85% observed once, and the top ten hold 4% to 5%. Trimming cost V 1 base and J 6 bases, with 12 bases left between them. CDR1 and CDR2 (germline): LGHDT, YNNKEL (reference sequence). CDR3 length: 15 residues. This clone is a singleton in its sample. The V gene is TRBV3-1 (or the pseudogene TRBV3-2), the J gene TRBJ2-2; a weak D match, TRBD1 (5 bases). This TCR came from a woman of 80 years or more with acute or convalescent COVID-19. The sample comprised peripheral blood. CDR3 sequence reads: CASSQAQAYPGELFF. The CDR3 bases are TGTGCCAGCAGCCAAGCACAGGCCTACCCCGGGGAGCTGTTTTTT.